Below are 29 T cell receptor beta chains sequenced from a single sample in a study of early T cells in non-severe SARS-CoV-2 infection. A single record per CDR3 protein comes from TCRdb applying MiXCR to the 5' RACE reads. The sample yields approximately 73,000 distinct CDR3 sequences, 9.5% to 15% seen once. The sample taken for sequencing was whole blood. The origin of the receptors is an adult who was a healthcare worker with PCR-confirmed SARS-CoV-2 infection or an uninfected control (not recorded which).

This clonotype turned up a few times. V gene TRBV24-1 combines with J gene TRBJ2-7; 12 nucleotides match TRBD1. The CDR3 extends over 15 amino acids. V was clipped by 4 bases and J by 5 bases; unmatched bases: 5. Germline loops: CDR1 KGHDR, CDR2 SFDVKD. The CDR3 loop is CATSDPRDRGHEQYF. CDR3 nucleotide sequence: TGTGCCACCAGTGACCCCCGGGACAGGGGGCACGAGCAGTACTTC.

At least ten counts were recorded for this clonotype. J is TRBJ1-5 and V is TRBV6-2 or TRBV6-3; the D is unclear. V was trimmed by 0 bases and J by 1 base, leaving 13 bases between them. Per the germline V gene, CDR1 is MNHEY and CDR2 is SVGEGT. There are 17 residues in the CDR3. Here the CDR3 reads CASSYSHFFGSNQPQHF. The DNA of the CDR3 is TGTGCCAGCAGTTACTCTCATTTTTTCGGGAGCAATCAGCCCCAGCATTTT.

This clonotype was counted only a few times. The chain employs TRBV7-8 and TRBJ2-3, with TRBD1 identical over 7 bases. This CDR3 comprises 16 residues. Germline V gene sequence: CDR1 SGHVS, CDR2 FQNEAQ. With 0 bases clipped from V and 5 bases from J, the junction kept 8 bases outside the gene matches. This chain's CDR3 is CASSLAQGDLKDTQYF. The CDR3 DNA sequence: TGTGCCAGCAGCTTAGCGCAGGGGGACCTCAAAGATACGCAGTATTTT.

The table lists this clonotype with a few counts. The rearrangement joins TRBV29-1 to TRBJ2-1, with D possibly being TRBD1 (7 bases). Germline CDR1 reads SQVTM; CDR2 reads ANQGSEA. The CDR3 totals 13 residues. Between the trimmed V and J ends, which lost 7 bases and 5 bases, there was a span of 15 bases. The CDR3 region has the DNA TGCAGCGGGGGGGCGGGACAGAACAATGAGCAGTTCTTC. Translated, it gives CSGGAGQNNEQFF.

This sequence joins TRBV28 and TRBJ1-2; D is perhaps TRBD1 (5 bases). Per germline, CDR1 MDHEN and CDR2 SYDVKM. V was trimmed by 2 bases and J by 8 bases, leaving 9 bases between them. The CDR3 has 12 amino acids. Written as DNA, the CDR3 is TGTGCCAGCAGTTTAAGGGGCAGGGGCTACACCTTC. Protein sequence: CASSLRGRGYTF.

The rearrangement links TRBV20-1 to TRBJ2-1, with D perhaps TRBD1 (5 bases). V lost 0 bases to trimming and J lost 6 bases, with 12 bases between them. Germline loops: CDR1 DFQATT, CDR2 SNEGSKA (reference sequence). This CDR3 is built from 14 residues. CDR3 amino acids: CSARDWGGVNEQFF. In DNA, the CDR3 is TGCAGTGCTAGAGATTGGGGCGGCGTCAATGAGCAGTTCTTC.

This clonotype has at least ten counts. This sequence joins TRBV7-2 and TRBJ2-3, with D possibly matching TRBD2 (5 bases). From germline, CDR1 is SGHTA and CDR2 FQGNSA. CDR3 length: 17 amino acids. Trimming took 0 bases from V and 0 from J, leaving 13 bases between them. The CDR3 DNA follows: TGTGCCAGCAGCTTAGCGGAGTTGCGGGTTAGCACAGATACGCAGTATTTT. It specifies CASSLAELRVSTDTQYF.

This clonotype was counted at least ten times. The rearrangement links TRBV20-1 to TRBJ2-3; D gene uncertain. CDR3 length: 13 amino acids. Per germline, CDR1 DFQATT and CDR2 SNEGSKA (reference sequence). Trimming removed 0 bases at V and 1 base at J, with 5 bases between. CDR3 region: CSARDKGTDTQYF. CDR3 DNA sequence: TGCAGTGCTAGAGATAAGGGCACAGATACGCAGTATTTT.

At least ten counts were recorded for this clonotype. V usage is TRBV28 and J usage is TRBJ1-3; D is unclear. Germline CDR1 reads MDHEN; CDR2 reads SYDVKM. The CDR3 extends over 11 amino acids. V lost 5 bases and J lost 5, with 4 bases in between. CDR3 nucleotides: TGTGCCAGCAGTATAAGAAACACCATATATTTT. Amino acids: CASSIRNTIYF.

At least ten counts were recorded for this clonotype. J is TRBJ2-5 and V is TRBV27; possibly TRBD2 for D (6 bases). Trimming left V 4 bases short and J 5 bases short, with 14 bases between. Germline V gene data show CDR1 as MNHEY and CDR2 as SMNVEV (reference sequence). CDR3 size: 14 residues. In DNA, the CDR3 is TGTGCCAGCAGTTCCCGGGACTCCCTTGAGACCCAGTACTTC. The encoded protein is CASSSRDSLETQYF.

This clonotype was observed many times. V is TRBV28 and J is TRBJ2-2; 9 bases agree with TRBD1. The V gene end was trimmed by 5 bases and the J gene end by 5 bases; junction bases not matched to a gene: 9. The germline V gene has CDR1 MDHEN and CDR2 SYDVKM. There are 16 residues in the CDR3. For the CDR3, the DNA is TGTGCCAGCAGTCAATTACAGGGGGCTAAGACCGGGGAGCTGTTTTTT. Translating it yields CASSQLQGAKTGELFF.

This chain's CDR3 is CSVEPWADTQYF. The CDR3 DNA is TGCAGCGTTGAGCCATGGGCAGATACGCAGTATTTT. The chain links TRBV29-1 to TRBJ2-3, with D hard to call. This CDR3 is 12 amino acids long. The germline V gene encodes CDR1 SQVTM and CDR2 ANQGSEA. The V and J ends lost 3 bases and 4 bases respectively, with 8 bases between them.

This clonotype was counted only a few times. This chain joins TRBV11-2 and TRBJ2-3, with D perhaps given as TRBD1 or TRBD2 (5 bases each). The CDR3 has 14 residues. With 3 bases removed from V and 2 bases from J, the gap between germline ends came to 9 bases. The germline CDR1 and CDR2 sequences are SGHAT and FQNNGV. CDR3 sequence reads: CASSFGGDTDTQYF. For the CDR3, the DNA is TGTGCCAGCAGCTTTGGGGGAGACACAGATACGCAGTATTTT.

The V and J genes are TRBV6-2 or TRBV6-3 and TRBJ2-1; 7 nucleotides agree with TRBD1. Per the germline V gene, CDR1 is MNHEY and CDR2 is SVGEGT. The CDR3 has 14 amino acids. Losses at the gene ends were 6 bases for V and 8 bases for J; bases not matched to a gene: 10. CDR3 residues: CASRKQGKLYEQFF. The DNA of the CDR3 is TGTGCCAGCAGAAAACAGGGGAAACTGTATGAGCAGTTCTTC.

This clonotype was seen many times. The chain carries TRBV11-2 and TRBJ2-1, with TRBD2 matching over 12 bases. V gave up 7 bases and J gave up 5 bases; unmatched junction bases: 6. The CDR3 is made up of 15 amino acids. CDR1 and CDR2 from the germline V gene are SGHAT and FQNNGV. CDR3 sequence: CASTGTSGRNNEQFF. In DNA, the CDR3 is TGTGCCAGCACCGGGACTAGCGGGCGGAACAATGAGCAGTTCTTC.

The rearrangement uses TRBV7-7 and TRBJ2-7; the D gene is possibly TRBD1 (6 bases). This CDR3 has 13 residues. CDR1 is SSHAT and CDR2 is FNYEAQ in the germline V gene (reference sequence). CDR3 amino acids: CGPWTASGYEQYF. CDR3 nucleotides: TGTGGCCCGTGGACAGCTTCTGGCTACGAGCAGTACTTC.

This clonotype was recorded many times. The rearrangement uses TRBV6-4 and TRBJ2-2; D gene unclear. V lost 2 bases to trimming and J lost 3 bases, with 4 bases between them. In germline, CDR1 is MRHNA, CDR2 SNTAGT. This CDR3 region has 13 residues. CDR3 sequence reads: CASSDGDTGELFF. The CDR3 DNA sequence: TGTGCCAGCAGTGACGGGGACACCGGGGAGCTGTTTTTT.

The chain recombines TRBV5-4 with TRBJ2-5, with a possible D match to TRBD2 (6 bases). Germline V gives CDR1 SGHNT, CDR2 YYREEE (reference sequence). The CDR3 is made up of 16 amino acids. V was shortened by 4 bases and J by 2 bases, with 18 bases between the two germline ends. CDR3 bases: TGTGCCAGCAGCCCCGTTATGCGGGGAGTTCAAGAGACCCAGTACTTC. It encodes CASSPVMRGVQETQYF.

Only one count was recorded for this clonotype. Sequence at one end of the junction differs from germline and may be a read error. V gene TRBV27 combines with J gene TRBJ2-3; D assignment may be TRBD1 or TRBD2 (5 bases each). Germline CDR1 MNHEY, CDR2 SMNVEV (reference sequence). The CDR3 consists of 14 residues. Here the CDR3 reads CVSSLRQRGDTQYF. DNA for the CDR3: TGTGTCAGCAGTTTACGGCAGAGGGGAGATACGCAGTATTTT.

This clonotype occurred a few times. The V and J genes are TRBV24-1 and TRBJ1-1; D perhaps matches TRBD1 (5 bases). This CDR3 comprises 15 residues. Germline values: CDR1 KGHDR, CDR2 SFDVKD. Trimming shortened V by 2 bases and J by 1 base, and 10 bases separated the two germline ends. In DNA, the CDR3 is TGTGCCACCAGTGATTGGGGCGAGAGGAACACTGAAGCTTTCTTT. Protein sequence: CATSDWGERNTEAFF.

This clonotype was picked up many times. The chain carries TRBV29-1 and TRBJ2-5, with 10 bases lining up with TRBD2. Germline V lookup: CDR1 SQVTM, CDR2 ANQGSEA. The CDR3 is 13 amino acids. V dropped 4 bases and J dropped 5; count of bases not matched to a gene: 4. The CDR3 DNA reads as TGCAGCGTTGGCCTAGCGGGGGCGGAGACCCAGTACTTC. Protein: CSVGLAGAETQYF.

This clonotype was observed at least ten times. The CDR3 loop is CASSLAGRYEQYF. For the CDR3, the DNA is TGTGCCAGCAGCTTAGCTGGTCGCTACGAGCAGTACTTC. J is TRBJ2-7 and V is TRBV7-9; no clear D gene. CDR3 size: 13 residues. V lost 0 bases and J lost 3, with 6 bases in between. Per the germline V gene, CDR1 is SEHNR and CDR2 is FQNEAQ (reference sequence). The complete variable domain, with remaining parts taken from reference TRBV7-9 and TRBJ2-7, reads DTGVSQNPRHKITKRGQNVTFRCDPISEHNRLYWYRQTLGQGPEFLTYFQNEAQLEKSRLLSDRFSAERPKGSFSTLEIQRTEQGDSAMYLCASSLAGRYEQYFGPGTRLTVT.

V is TRBV19 and J is TRBJ1-1; D unresolved. The CDR3 loop spans 15 amino acids. V was clipped by 6 bases and J by 0 bases, with 14 bases between them. Germline V CDR1 and CDR2: LNHDA, SQIVND (reference sequence). CDR3 sequence (DNA): TGTGCCAGTAGAGACGGGTTCGACGTGAACACTGAAGCTTTCTTT. Translated, it gives CASRDGFDVNTEAFF. Full variable domain (outside the CDR3, taken from reference TRBV19 and TRBJ1-1): DGGITQSPKYLFRKEGQNVTLSCEQNLNHDAMYWYRQDPGQGLRLIYYSQIVNDFQKGDIAEGYSVSREKKESFPLTVTSAQKNPTAFYLCASRDGFDVNTEAFFGQGTRLTVV.

This clonotype has ten or more counts. The chain carries TRBV5-1 and TRBJ2-2; a possible D gene is TRBD1 (5 bases). The V gene's germline CDR1 is SGHRS and CDR2 YFSETQ. CDR3 length equals 15 residues. V lost 4 bases, J lost 7 bases, and 17 bases lay in between. The DNA of the CDR3 is TGCGCCAGCAGCAACGGCGACAGCCTTAGCGGGGAGCTGTTTTTT. Protein product: CASSNGDSLSGELFF.

This clonotype was counted a few times. The chain is built from TRBV18 and TRBJ1-1; perhaps TRBD1 as D (6 bases). From germline, CDR1 is KGHSH and CDR2 LQKENI. Trimming removed 5 bases from V and 6 bases from J, with 19 bases in between. The CDR3 contains 15 residues. The CDR3 here is CASSSNTGNLAEAFF. DNA for the CDR3: TGTGCCAGCTCATCCAACACAGGGAACTTAGCTGAAGCTTTCTTT.

This clonotype was found many times. The chain couples TRBV10-3 to TRBJ2-1, with TRBD2 matching 15 bases. CDR1 is ENHRY and CDR2 is SYGVKD in the germline V gene. This CDR3 has 16 residues. The J segment lost 6 bases and the V segment lost 6 bases, leaving 6 bases of the junction unmatched. This CDR3 reads CAIRGTSGRTGNEQFF. In nucleotides, the CDR3 is TGTGCCATCAGAGGGACTAGCGGGAGGACGGGCAATGAGCAGTTCTTC.

At least ten counts were recorded for this clonotype. J is TRBJ2-2 and V is TRBV29-1, with D unresolved. CDR3 size: 13 residues. The V end lost 7 bases, the J end lost 2 bases, and 11 bases lay between the germline ends. Germline assignment: CDR1 SQVTM and CDR2 ANQGSEA. CDR3 in DNA: TGCAGCGCAGACACTGGTAACACCGGGGAGCTGTTTTTT. Protein: CSADTGNTGELFF.

J is TRBJ1-2 and V is TRBV7-8; D is undetermined. CDR3 length: 13 amino acids. Per the germline V gene, CDR1 is SGHVS and CDR2 is FQNEAQ. Deletions cut 5 bases from V and 4 bases from J, with 11 bases between. The DNA for the CDR3 is TGTGCCAGCAGCCCCGGCGGACGCTATGGCTACACCTTC. This sequence encodes CASSPGGRYGYTF.

This clonotype was recorded at least ten times. The chain combines TRBV18 with TRBJ2-5, with D perhaps matching TRBD1 or TRBD2 (6 bases each). Germline CDR1 KGHSH, CDR2 LQKENI. Trimming removed 6 bases at V and 1 base at J, with 12 bases between. This CDR3 spans 14 amino acids. The DNA of the CDR3 is TGTGCCAGCTCGCCCCGGGGGCCCCAAGAGACCCAGTACTTC. This gives the protein CASSPRGPQETQYF.